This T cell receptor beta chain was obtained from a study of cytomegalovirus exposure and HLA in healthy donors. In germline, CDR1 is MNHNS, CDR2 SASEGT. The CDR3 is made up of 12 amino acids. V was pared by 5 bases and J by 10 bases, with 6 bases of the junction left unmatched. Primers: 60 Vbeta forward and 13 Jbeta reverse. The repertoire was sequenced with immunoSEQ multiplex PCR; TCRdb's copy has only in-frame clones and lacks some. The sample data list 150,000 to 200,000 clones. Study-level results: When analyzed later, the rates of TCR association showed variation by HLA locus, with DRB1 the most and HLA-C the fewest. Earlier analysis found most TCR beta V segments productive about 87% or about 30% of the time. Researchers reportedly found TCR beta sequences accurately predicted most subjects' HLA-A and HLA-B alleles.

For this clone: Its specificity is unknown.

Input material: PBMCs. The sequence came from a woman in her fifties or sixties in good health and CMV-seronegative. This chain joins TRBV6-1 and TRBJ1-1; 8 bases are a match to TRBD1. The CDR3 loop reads CASSLSTGGAFF. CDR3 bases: TGTGCCAGCAGTCTTAGTACAGGGGGAGCTTTCTTT.